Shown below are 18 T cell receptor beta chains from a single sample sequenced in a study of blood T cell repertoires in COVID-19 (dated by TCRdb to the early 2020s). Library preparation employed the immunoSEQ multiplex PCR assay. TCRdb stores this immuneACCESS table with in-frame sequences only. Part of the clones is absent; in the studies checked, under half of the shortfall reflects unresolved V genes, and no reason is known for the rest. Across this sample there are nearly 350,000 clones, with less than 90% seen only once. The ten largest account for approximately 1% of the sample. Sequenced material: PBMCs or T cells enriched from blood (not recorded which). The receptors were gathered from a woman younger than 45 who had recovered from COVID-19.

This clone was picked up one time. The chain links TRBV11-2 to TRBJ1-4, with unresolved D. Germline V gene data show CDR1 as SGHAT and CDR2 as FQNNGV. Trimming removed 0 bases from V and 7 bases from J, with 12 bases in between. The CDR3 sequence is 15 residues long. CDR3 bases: TGTGCCAGCAGCTTAGAGGGGAGTGGGCCTGAAAAACTGTTTTTT. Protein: CASSLEGSGPEKLFF.

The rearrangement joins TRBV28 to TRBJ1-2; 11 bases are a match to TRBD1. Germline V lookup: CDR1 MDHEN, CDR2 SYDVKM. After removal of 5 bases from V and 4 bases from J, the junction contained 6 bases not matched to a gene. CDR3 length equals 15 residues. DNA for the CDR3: TGTGCCAGCAGTCCCCGGGACAGGGGGGTCTATGGCTACACCTTC. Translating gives CASSPRDRGVYGYTF.

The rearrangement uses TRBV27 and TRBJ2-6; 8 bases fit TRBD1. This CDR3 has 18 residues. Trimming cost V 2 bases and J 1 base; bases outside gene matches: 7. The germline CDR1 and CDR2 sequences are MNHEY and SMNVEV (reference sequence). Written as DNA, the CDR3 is TGTGCCAGCAGTTTAATAGCAGGGGGCGTTTCTGGGGCCAACGTCCTGACTTTC. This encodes CASSLIAGGVSGANVLTF.

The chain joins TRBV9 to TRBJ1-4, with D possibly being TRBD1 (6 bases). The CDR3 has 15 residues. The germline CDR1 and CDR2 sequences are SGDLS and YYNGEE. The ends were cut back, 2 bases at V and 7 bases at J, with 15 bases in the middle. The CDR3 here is CASSVGARGGEKLFF. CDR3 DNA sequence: TGTGCCAGCAGCGTTGGCGCCAGGGGTGGTGAAAAACTGTTTTTT. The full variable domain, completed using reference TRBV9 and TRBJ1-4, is DSGVTQTPKHLITATGQRVTLRCSPRSGDLSVYWYQQSLDQGLQFLIQYYNGEERAKGNILERFSAQQFPDLHSELNLSSLELGDSALYFCASSVGARGGEKLFFGSGTQLSVL.

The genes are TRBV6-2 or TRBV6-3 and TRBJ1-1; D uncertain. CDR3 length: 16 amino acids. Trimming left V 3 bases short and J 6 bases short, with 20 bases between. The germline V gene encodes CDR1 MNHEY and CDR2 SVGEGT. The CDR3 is CASSYMPLREFSEAFF. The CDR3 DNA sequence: TGTGCCAGCAGTTATATGCCCCTCCGAGAGTTCTCTGAAGCTTTCTTT.

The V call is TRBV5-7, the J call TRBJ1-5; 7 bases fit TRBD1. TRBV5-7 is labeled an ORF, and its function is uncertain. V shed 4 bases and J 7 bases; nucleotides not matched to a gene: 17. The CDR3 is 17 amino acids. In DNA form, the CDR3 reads TGTGCCAGCAGCACCCGGGGCAAGGGGGCCTCCGGGCAGCCCCAGCATTTT. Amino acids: CASSTRGKGASGQPQHF.

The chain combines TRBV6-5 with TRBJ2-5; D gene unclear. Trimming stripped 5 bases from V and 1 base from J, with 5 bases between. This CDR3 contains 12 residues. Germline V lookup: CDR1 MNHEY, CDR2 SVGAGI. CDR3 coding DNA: TGTGCCAGCAGTCCAGTCCAAGAGACCCAGTACTTC. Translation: CASSPVQETQYF.

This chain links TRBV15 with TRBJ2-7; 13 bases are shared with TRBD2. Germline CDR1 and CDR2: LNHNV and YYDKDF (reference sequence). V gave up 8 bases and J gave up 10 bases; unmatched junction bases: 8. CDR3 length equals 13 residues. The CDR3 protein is CATDQGLAGVQYF. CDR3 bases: TGTGCCACCGACCAAGGACTAGCGGGGGTTCAGTACTTC. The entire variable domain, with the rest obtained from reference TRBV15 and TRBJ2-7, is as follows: DAMVIQNPRYQVTQFGKPVTLSCSQTLNHNVMYWYQQKSSQAPKLLFHYYDKDFNNEADTPDNFQSRRPNTSFCFLDIRSPGLGDTAMYLCATDQGLAGVQYFGPGTRLTVT.

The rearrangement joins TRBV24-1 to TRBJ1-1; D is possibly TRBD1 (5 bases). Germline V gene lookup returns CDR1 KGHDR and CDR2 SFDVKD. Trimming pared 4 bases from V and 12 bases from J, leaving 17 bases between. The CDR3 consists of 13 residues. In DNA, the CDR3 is TGTGCCACCAGTGACACAACAGGTCCGAGGCCTTTCTTT. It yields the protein CATSDTTGPRPFF.

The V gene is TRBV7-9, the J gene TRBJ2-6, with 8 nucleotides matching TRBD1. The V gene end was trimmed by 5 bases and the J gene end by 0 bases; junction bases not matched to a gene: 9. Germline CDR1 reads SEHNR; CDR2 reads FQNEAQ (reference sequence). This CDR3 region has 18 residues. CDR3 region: CASSREGQGGSGANVLTF. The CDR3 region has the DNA TGTGCCAGCAGCCGCGAAGGACAGGGAGGCTCTGGGGCCAACGTCCTGACTTTC.

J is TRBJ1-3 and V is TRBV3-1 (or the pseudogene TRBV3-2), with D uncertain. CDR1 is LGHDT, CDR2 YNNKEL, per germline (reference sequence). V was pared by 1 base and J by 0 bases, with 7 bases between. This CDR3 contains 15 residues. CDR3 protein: CASSQGSGSGNTIYF. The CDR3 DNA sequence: TGTGCCAGCAGCCAAGGTTCCGGCTCTGGAAACACCATATATTTT.

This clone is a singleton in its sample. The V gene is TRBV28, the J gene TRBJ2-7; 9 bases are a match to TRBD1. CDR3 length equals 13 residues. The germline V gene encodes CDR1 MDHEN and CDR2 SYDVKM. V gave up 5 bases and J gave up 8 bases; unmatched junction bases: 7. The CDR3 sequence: CASSPADRGQQYF. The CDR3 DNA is TGTGCCAGCAGTCCAGCGGACAGGGGACAGCAGTACTTC.

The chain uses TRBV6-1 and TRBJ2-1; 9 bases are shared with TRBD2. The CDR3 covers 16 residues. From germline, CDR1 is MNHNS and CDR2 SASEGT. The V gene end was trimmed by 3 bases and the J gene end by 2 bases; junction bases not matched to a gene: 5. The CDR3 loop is CASSDSGGAAYNEQFF. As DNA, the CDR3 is TGTGCCAGCAGTGATAGCGGGGGCGCCGCCTACAATGAGCAGTTCTTC.

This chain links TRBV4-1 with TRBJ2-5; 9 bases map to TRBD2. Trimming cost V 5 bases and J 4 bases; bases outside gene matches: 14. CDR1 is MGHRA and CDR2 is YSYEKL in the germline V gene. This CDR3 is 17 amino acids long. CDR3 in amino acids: CASSEGGSGGVSETQYF. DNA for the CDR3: TGCGCCAGCAGCGAGGGGGGTAGCGGGGGAGTTTCAGAGACCCAGTACTTC.

The CDR3 coding sequence is TGTGCCAGCAGTTCCCTCGGACAGGGCTATAATTCACCCCTCCACTTT. Amino acids: CASSSLGQGYNSPLHF. V is TRBV6-5 and J is TRBJ1-6, with TRBD1 identical over 8 bases. The CDR3 is made up of 16 amino acids. J lost 3 bases, V lost 4 bases, and 5 bases had no gene match. Germline assignment: CDR1 MNHEY and CDR2 SVGAGI.

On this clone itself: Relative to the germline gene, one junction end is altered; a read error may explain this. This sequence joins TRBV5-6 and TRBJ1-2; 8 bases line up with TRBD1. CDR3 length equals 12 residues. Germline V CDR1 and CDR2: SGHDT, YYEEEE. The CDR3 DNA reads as TGTGCCAGCAGCTTGGCAACGGACAGGGTCAGCTTC. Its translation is CASSLATDRVSF.

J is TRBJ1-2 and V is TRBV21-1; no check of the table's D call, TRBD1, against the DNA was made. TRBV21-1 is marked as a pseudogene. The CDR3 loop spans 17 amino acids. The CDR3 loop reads CASSKVSRGQNNYGYTF. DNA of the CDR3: TGTGCCAGCAGCAAAGTGAGTCGGGGACAGAATAACTATGGCTACACCTTC.

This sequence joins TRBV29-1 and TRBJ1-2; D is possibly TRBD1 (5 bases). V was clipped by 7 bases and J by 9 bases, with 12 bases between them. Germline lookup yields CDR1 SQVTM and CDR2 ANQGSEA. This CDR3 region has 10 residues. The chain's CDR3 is CSAQGLSYTF. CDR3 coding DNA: TGCAGCGCCCAGGGTTTGAGCTACACCTTC. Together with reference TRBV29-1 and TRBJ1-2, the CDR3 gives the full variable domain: SAVISQKPSRDICQRGTSLTIQCQVDSQVTMMFWYRQQPGQSLTLIATANQGSEATYESGFVIDKFPISRPNLTFSTLTVSNMSPEDSSIYLCSAQGLSYTFGSGTRLTVV.